Below are 26 T cell receptor beta chains sequenced from a single sample in a study of cytomegalovirus exposure and HLA in healthy donors. Sequencing used immunoSEQ multiplex PCR; TCRdb keeps in-frame clones, though not all of them. The sample records under 200,000 clones, around nine tenths being singletons. Sequenced material: PBMCs. These receptors originate from a woman aged 18-30 years in good health and CMV-seropositive.

The V and J genes are TRBV5-1 and TRBJ1-3, with D possibly matching TRBD1 (6 bases). CDR3 length equals 16 residues. Germline CDR1 and CDR2: SGHRS and YFSETQ. Deletions cut 0 bases from V and 3 bases from J, with 13 bases between. The CDR3 loop is CASSLAPTGYGNTIYF. CDR3 coding DNA: TGCGCCAGCAGCTTGGCTCCTACAGGGTATGGAAACACCATATATTTT.

The chain employs TRBV11-3 and TRBJ2-7; 9 bases agree with TRBD2. The CDR3 is 14 residues long. Germline-derived CDR1 and CDR2 are SGHNT and YENEEA. Trimming at V came to 5 bases and at J to 5 bases, leaving 7 bases not matched to a gene. CDR3 amino acids: CASSLTSGHHEQYF. Written as DNA, the CDR3 is TGTGCCAGCAGCCTCACTAGCGGGCACCACGAGCAGTACTTC. Full variable domain (rest looked up from reference TRBV11-3 and TRBJ2-7): EAGVVQSPRYKIIEKKQPVAFWCNPISGHNTLYWYLQNLGQGPELLIRYENEEAVDDSQLPKDRFSAERLKGVDSTLKIQPAELGDSAVYLCASSLTSGHHEQYFGPGTRLTVT.

The chain employs TRBV28 and TRBJ2-1, with 8 bases fitting TRBD2. The V and J ends lost 6 bases and 6 bases, in that order; junction bases with no gene match: 7. Germline V gene lookup returns CDR1 MDHEN and CDR2 SYDVKM. The CDR3 length is 14 residues. The CDR3 region has the DNA TGTGCCAGCAGAAAGCGGGAGTCATTCAATGAGCAGTTCTTC. As protein: CASRKRESFNEQFF.

This clone occurred once. V gene TRBV6-1 combines with J gene TRBJ2-1; 8 nucleotides line up with TRBD1. This CDR3 spans 13 amino acids. Trimming cost V 6 bases and J 9 bases; bases outside gene matches: 7. Germline CDR1 reads MNHNS; CDR2 reads SASEGT. The DNA for the CDR3 is TGTGCCAGCAGAAGGCAGGGGGCGAGTGAGCAGTTCTTC. Its translation is CASRRQGASEQFF.

The genes are TRBV19 and TRBJ2-7; tentative D call: TRBD2 (6 bases). In germline, CDR1 is LNHDA, CDR2 SQIVND (reference sequence). The CDR3 loop spans 14 amino acids. V was clipped by 6 bases and J by 1 base, with 13 bases between them. CDR3 in amino acids: CASRPGLGSYEQYF. The CDR3 DNA follows: TGTGCCAGTAGGCCGGGACTGGGATCCTACGAGCAGTACTTC.

The chain couples TRBV13 to TRBJ2-3; possibly TRBD2 for D (7 bases). The CDR3 has 16 residues. Per germline, CDR1 PRHDT and CDR2 FYEKMQ (reference sequence). V lost 5 bases to trimming and J lost 4 bases, with 19 bases between them. CDR3 sequence (DNA): TGTGCCAGCAGCCCGAGGGGGGGAGTCCAGGCAGATACGCAGTATTTT. Translating gives CASSPRGGVQADTQYF.

The chain is built from TRBV15 and TRBJ1-2; D is uncertain. There are 13 residues in the CDR3. V lost 3 bases to trimming and J lost 5 bases, with 10 bases between them. Looked up from germline, CDR1 is LNHNV and CDR2 is YYDKDF (reference sequence). This CDR3 reads CATSSGYFYGYTF. CDR3 nucleotides: TGTGCCACCAGCAGCGGGTATTTTTATGGCTACACCTTC.

The chain recombines TRBV10-1 with TRBJ1-1, with 7 bases aligning to TRBD1. The CDR3 length is 14 residues. The germline gives CDR1 WNHNN, CDR2 SYGVQD (reference sequence). V was pared by 2 bases and J by 3 bases, with 3 bases of the junction left unmatched. This CDR3 reads CASSEDRADTEAFF. The CDR3 bases are TGCGCCAGCAGTGAGGACAGGGCCGACACTGAAGCTTTCTTT.

V usage is TRBV11-2 and J usage is TRBJ1-5, with D possibly being TRBD1 (6 bases). Trimming shortened V by 5 bases and J by 5 bases, and 16 bases separated the two germline ends. The germline V gene has CDR1 SGHAT and CDR2 FQNNGV. The CDR3 is made up of 15 amino acids. The CDR3: CASSKTGLGDQPQHF. CDR3 coding DNA: TGTGCCAGCAGCAAGACAGGTTTAGGCGATCAGCCCCAGCATTTT.

V gene TRBV5-6 combines with J gene TRBJ2-5, with 13 bases identical to TRBD2. Looked up from germline, CDR1 is SGHDT and CDR2 is YYEEEE. With V trimmed by 6 bases and J by 5 bases, 16 bases remained unmatched. The CDR3 contains 18 residues. The CDR3 region is CASTYFTSGRADWETQYF. The DNA of the CDR3 is TGTGCCAGCACCTACTTTACTAGCGGGAGGGCCGATTGGGAGACCCAGTACTTC.

The rearrangement links TRBV15 to TRBJ2-5; D is perhaps TRBD1 (7 bases). Trimming removed 3 bases from V and 2 bases from J, with 16 bases in between. The CDR3 has 16 amino acids. Germline CDR1 is LNHNV and CDR2 is YYDKDF (reference sequence). CDR3 in DNA: TGTGCCACCAGCAGGGATTACAGGGGAGGTCAAGAGACCCAGTACTTC. Its protein is CATSRDYRGGQETQYF.

The chain uses TRBV28 and TRBJ1-1, with 8 bases aligning to TRBD1. Trimming removed 5 bases from V and 5 bases from J; junction bases left unmatched: 7. CDR1 MDHEN and CDR2 SYDVKM come from the germline V gene. The CDR3 consists of 14 residues. The CDR3 DNA reads TGTGCCAGCAGTCCGCTGACAGGGGTTACTGAAGCTTTCTTT. Its translation is CASSPLTGVTEAFF.

The J gene is TRBJ2-3, the V gene TRBV5-1; possible D gene TRBD1, 5 bases. Trimming cost V 2 bases and J 3 bases, with 10 bases left between them. This CDR3 region has 14 residues. Germline V lookup: CDR1 SGHRS, CDR2 YFSETQ. The CDR3, as DNA: TGCGCCAGCAGCTTTGTCGCAGGGACAGATACGCAGTATTTT. Translation gives CASSFVAGTDTQYF.

The CDR3 nucleotides are TGTGCCAGCAGAGCTAGCGGGAGCTCCTACGAGCAGTACTTC. Its translation: CASRASGSSYEQYF. The chain uses TRBV13 and TRBJ2-7, with 10 bases identical to TRBD2. The CDR3 has 14 amino acids. J lost 0 bases, V lost 6 bases, and 2 bases had no gene match. Germline V gene sequence: CDR1 PRHDT, CDR2 FYEKMQ (reference sequence).

The rearrangement joins TRBV5-1 to TRBJ2-5, with 9 bases lining up with TRBD1. Unmatched junction bases numbered 5, after V lost 4 bases and J lost 4 bases. The germline CDR1 and CDR2 sequences are SGHRS and YFSETQ. The CDR3 contains 14 residues. Here the CDR3 DNA reads TGCGCCAGCAGCAGGGGACAGGGAGGAGAGACCCAGTACTTC. The encoded protein is CASSRGQGGETQYF.

The chain has TRBV5-4 and TRBJ2-7; no clear D gene. This CDR3 region has 13 residues. CDR1 is SGHNT and CDR2 is YYREEE in the germline V gene (reference sequence). Deletions cut 2 bases from V and 2 bases from J, with 8 bases between. The CDR3 protein is CASSLITAYEQYF. CDR3 DNA: TGTGCCAGCAGCTTAATTACGGCCTACGAGCAGTACTTC.

V is TRBV28 and J is TRBJ1-3; D unresolved. The CDR3 runs 15 residues. From germline, CDR1 is MDHEN and CDR2 SYDVKM. V gave up 5 bases and J gave up 0 bases, with 11 bases separating them. The CDR3 DNA reads as TGTGCCAGCAGTACCTCTAAGTTCTCTGGAAACACCATATATTTT. Protein: CASSTSKFSGNTIYF.

This clone was observed at least ten times. The V gene is TRBV6-1, the J gene TRBJ2-1, with 9 bases identical to TRBD2. The CDR3 length is 15 residues. Germline CDR1 reads MNHNS; CDR2 reads SASEGT. Trimming took 2 bases from V and 8 from J; bases not matched to a gene: 7. The CDR3 region is CASSEFSGSGDEQFF. The DNA for the CDR3 is TGTGCCAGCAGTGAATTTAGCGGGAGCGGCGATGAGCAGTTCTTC.

The genes are TRBV15 and TRBJ2-7, with 9 bases that match TRBD2. The V gene end was trimmed by 1 base and the J gene end by 2 bases; junction bases not matched to a gene: 9. Per the germline V gene, CDR1 is LNHNV and CDR2 is YYDKDF (reference sequence). This CDR3 comprises 17 residues. The CDR3 reads CATSRVSMLAGPYEQYF. In nucleotides, the CDR3 is TGTGCCACCAGCAGAGTGTCGATGCTAGCGGGACCCTACGAGCAGTACTTC.

The chain joins TRBV5-1 to TRBJ2-1; TRBD1 matches at 7 bases. Germline V CDR1 and CDR2: SGHRS, YFSETQ. The CDR3 totals 15 residues. Trimming at V came to 2 bases and at J to 2 bases, leaving 4 bases not matched to a gene. CDR3 nucleotide sequence: TGCGCCAGCAGCTTCTTTCAGGGGGCCTACAATGAGCAGTTCTTC. Its translation: CASSFFQGAYNEQFF. Looking up the rest from reference TRBV5-1 and TRBJ2-1 gives the full variable domain: KAGVTQTPRYLIKTRGQQVTLSCSPISGHRSVSWYQQTPGQGLQFLFEYFSETQRNKGNFPGRFSGRQFSNSRSEMNVSTLELGDSALYLCASSFFQGAYNEQFFGPGTRLTVL.

The chain couples TRBV6-4 to TRBJ1-2, with a tentative D call TRBD1 (5 bases). This CDR3 spans 14 amino acids. Germline CDR1 reads MRHNA; CDR2 reads SNTAGT. V lost 2 bases and J lost 7, with 14 bases in between. The CDR3 here is CASSDQGTAGGYTF. The CDR3 DNA sequence: TGTGCCAGCAGTGACCAGGGAACGGCCGGTGGCTACACCTTC.

This clone came up once. This chain joins TRBV18 and TRBJ2-1; the match to TRBD2 covers 9 bases. The germline V gene encodes CDR1 KGHSH and CDR2 LQKENI. The CDR3 extends over 14 amino acids. V shed 3 bases, J shed 7 bases, and the junction held 4 bases outside the gene matches. The CDR3, as DNA: TGTGCCAGCTCACCGTTTAGCGGGAGAAATGAGCAGTTCTTC. It codes for CASSPFSGRNEQFF.

In DNA, the CDR3 is TGTGCCTGGAGTGTACAGGGCAGCAGATACAATGAGCAGTTCTTC. This sequence encodes CAWSVQGSRYNEQFF. The chain is built from TRBV30 and TRBJ2-1; D might be TRBD1 (6 bases). Germline CDR1 reads GTSNPN; CDR2 reads SVGIG (reference sequence). V was cut by 0 bases and J by 4 bases, with 13 bases left in between. This CDR3 is built from 15 residues.

This chain links TRBV14 with TRBJ1-1, with 7 nucleotides matching TRBD1. The CDR3 sequence is 10 residues long. The trim removed 8 bases at V and 8 bases at J, leaving 2 bases unmatched. The V gene's germline CDR1 is SGHDN and CDR2 FVKESK. CDR3 in amino acids: CASPQGEAFF. CDR3 nucleotides: TGTGCCAGCCCACAGGGGGAAGCTTTCTTT. The whole variable domain, filled in from reference TRBV14 and TRBJ1-1, reads EAGVTQFPSHSVIEKGQTVTLRCDPISGHDNLYWYRRVMGKEIKFLLHFVKESKQDESGMPNNRFLAERTGGTYSTLKVQPAELEDSGVYFCASPQGEAFFGQGTRLTVV.

The chain employs TRBV5-1 and TRBJ2-5, with D possibly being TRBD2 (5 bases). Germline-derived CDR1 and CDR2 are SGHRS and YFSETQ. CDR3 length: 15 residues. V lost 4 bases to trimming and J lost 2 bases, with 15 bases between them. DNA of the CDR3: TGCGCCAGCAGCCTACCCTCTAGCTTACAAGAGACCCAGTACTTC. Residues: CASSLPSSLQETQYF.

V usage is TRBV9 and J usage is TRBJ2-1, with a tentative D call TRBD2 (5 bases). V lost 0 bases and J 5 bases, leaving 9 bases between the germline ends. The CDR3 is 14 residues long. The germline CDR1 and CDR2 sequences are SGDLS and YYNGEE. The CDR3 sequence: CASSVDPADNEQFF. Written as DNA, the CDR3 is TGTGCCAGCAGCGTAGACCCAGCGGACAATGAGCAGTTCTTC.